A selection of T cell receptor beta chains follows, all from one sample in a study of beta chain features in type 1 diabetes. Measured with immunoSEQ multiplex PCR; TCRdb has only the in-frame clones, and not every one. The sample records 250,000 to 350,000 clones, about 10% being singletons. Sequenced input: naive CD4+ T cells from blood. These TCRs come from a woman in her twenties or thirties in good health. Both conserved end residues are part of each CDR3. The D gene is left open where the match is weak. The listing skips clone size in some rows; elsewhere it reads once, few, many or a size class.

j_call d_call v_call clone_size cdr3_nt cdr3_aa
TRBJ2-7 TRBD1 TRBV5-6 few TGTGCCAGCAGCTCGCTCCCGGACAGGCCAGCCTACGAGCAGTACTTC CASSSLPDRPAYEQYF
TRBJ1-1 NA TRBV6-1 NA TGTGCCAGCAGTGGAGACAGAGAGAACACTGAAGCTTTCTTT CASSGDRENTEAFF
TRBJ2-3 TRBD2 TRBV4-3 once TGCGCCAGCAGCCAGACTAGCGGGAGCCTCGCGAATACGCAGTATTTT CASSQTSGSLANTQYF
TRBJ2-1 NA TRBV5-6 few TGTGCCAGCAGCCGGAGGGGCTCGGATGAGCAGTTCTTC CASSRRGSDEQFF
TRBJ2-7 TRBD1 TRBV18 NA TGTGCCAGCTCACCACCCCAGGGGGTCGGCTACGAGCAGTACTTC CASSPPQGVGYEQYF
TRBJ2-3 NA TRBV5-1 once TGCGCCAGCAGCTTGTCGGTTCCTAGCACAGATACGCAGTATTTT CASSLSVPSTDTQYF
TRBJ1-1 TRBD1 TRBV30 NA TGTGCCTGGAGTGTGAAAGGGACAGCCCCAGGGCTCTTT CAWSVKGTAPGLF
TRBJ2-3 TRBD2 TRBV9 few TGTGCCAGCAGCGTAGGCGGGAGCGGTGTAGATACGCAGTATTTT CASSVGGSGVDTQYF
TRBJ2-7 NA TRBV5-6 few TGTGCCAGCAGCTTACCCACAGGGCTTAGCTCCTACGAGCAGTACTTC CASSLPTGLSSYEQYF
TRBJ1-2 TRBD1 TRBV7-2 NA TGTGCCAGCAGCCTGGGACAGGAGTATGGCTACACCTTC CASSLGQEYGYTF
TRBJ1-1 NA TRBV28 NA TGTGCCAGCAGTTTTGAGATCGGGGGTCCTGAAGCTTTCTTT CASSFEIGGPEAFF
TRBJ1-2 TRBD1 TRBV15 few TGTGCCACCAGCAGTAGCCTGGGACAGGGGAATGGCTACACCTTC CATSSSLGQGNGYTF
TRBJ2-2 TRBD1 TRBV5-4 few TGTGCCAGCAGCCTGGACAGGGACACCGGGGAGCTGTTTTTT CASSLDRDTGELFF
TRBJ2-7 TRBD1 TRBV6-1 few TGTGCCACCTGGGACAGGGGGTACGAGCAGTACTTC CATWDRGYEQYF
TRBJ2-1 TRBD1 TRBV18 NA TGTGCCAGCTCACCACTACTTATGGGACAGGGGTCCTACAATGAGCAGTTCTTC CASSPLLMGQGSYNEQFF
TRBJ2-5 NA TRBV19 NA TGTGCCAGTAGTAGAAGGACAGCGGAGACCCAGTACTTC CASSRRTAETQYF